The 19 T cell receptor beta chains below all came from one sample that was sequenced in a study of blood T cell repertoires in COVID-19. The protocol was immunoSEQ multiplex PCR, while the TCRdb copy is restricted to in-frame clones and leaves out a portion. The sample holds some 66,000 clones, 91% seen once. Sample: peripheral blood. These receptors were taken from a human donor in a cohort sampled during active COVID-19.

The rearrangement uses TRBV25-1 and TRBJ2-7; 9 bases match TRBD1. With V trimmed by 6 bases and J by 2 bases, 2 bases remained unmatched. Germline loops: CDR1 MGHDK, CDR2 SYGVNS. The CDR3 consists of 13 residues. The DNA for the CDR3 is TGTGCCAGCAGCACAGGGGGCCCCTACGAGCAGTACTTC. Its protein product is CASSTGGPYEQYF.

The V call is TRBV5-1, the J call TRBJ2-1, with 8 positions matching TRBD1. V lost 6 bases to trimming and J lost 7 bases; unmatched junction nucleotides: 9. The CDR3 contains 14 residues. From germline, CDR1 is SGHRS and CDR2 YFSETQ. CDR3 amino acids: CASNTQGAANEQFF. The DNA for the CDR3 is TGCGCCAGCAACACGCAGGGGGCGGCTAATGAGCAGTTCTTC.

CDR3: CASSWRGGRETQYF. The CDR3 DNA reads as TGTGCCAGCAGCTGGAGAGGAGGGAGAGAGACCCAGTACTTC. V is TRBV5-6 and J is TRBJ2-5, with D perhaps matching TRBD2 (6 bases). The CDR3 runs 14 residues. V lost 3 bases and J 4 bases, leaving 13 bases between the germline ends. Germline V gene lookup returns CDR1 SGHDT and CDR2 YYEEEE.

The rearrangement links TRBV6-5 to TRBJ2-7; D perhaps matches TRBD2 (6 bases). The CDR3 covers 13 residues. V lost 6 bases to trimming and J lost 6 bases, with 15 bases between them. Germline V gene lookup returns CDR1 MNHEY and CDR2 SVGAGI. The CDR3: CASRWDFQSEQYF. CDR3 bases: TGTGCCAGCAGATGGGACTTTCAGTCCGAGCAGTACTTC.

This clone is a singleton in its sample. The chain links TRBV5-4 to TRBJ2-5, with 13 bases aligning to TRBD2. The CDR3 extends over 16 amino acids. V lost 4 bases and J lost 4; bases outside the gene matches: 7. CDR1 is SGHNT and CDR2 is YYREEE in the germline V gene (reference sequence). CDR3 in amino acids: CASSTGTSGEGETQYF. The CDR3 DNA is TGTGCCAGCAGCACTGGGACTAGCGGGGAAGGAGAGACCCAGTACTTC.

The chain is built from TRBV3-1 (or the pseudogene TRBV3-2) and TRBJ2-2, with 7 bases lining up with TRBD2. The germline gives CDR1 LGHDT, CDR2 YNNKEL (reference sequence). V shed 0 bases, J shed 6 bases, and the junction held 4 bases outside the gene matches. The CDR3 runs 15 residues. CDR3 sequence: CASSQERENAGELFF. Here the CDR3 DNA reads TGTGCCAGCAGCCAAGAGCGGGAGAATGCCGGGGAGCTGTTTTTT.

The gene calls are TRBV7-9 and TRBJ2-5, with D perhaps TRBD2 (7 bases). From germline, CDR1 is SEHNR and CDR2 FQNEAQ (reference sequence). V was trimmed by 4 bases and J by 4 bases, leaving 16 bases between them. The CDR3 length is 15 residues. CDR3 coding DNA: TGTGCCAGCAGCTCCACCCAAGGGGGGGCAGAGACCCAGTACTTC. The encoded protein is CASSSTQGGAETQYF.

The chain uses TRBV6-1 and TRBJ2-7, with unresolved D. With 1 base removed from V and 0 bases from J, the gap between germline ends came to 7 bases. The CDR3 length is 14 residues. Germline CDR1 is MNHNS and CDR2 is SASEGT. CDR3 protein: CASSEGLSSYEQYF. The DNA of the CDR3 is TGTGCCAGCAGTGAAGGACTGAGCTCCTACGAGCAGTACTTC.

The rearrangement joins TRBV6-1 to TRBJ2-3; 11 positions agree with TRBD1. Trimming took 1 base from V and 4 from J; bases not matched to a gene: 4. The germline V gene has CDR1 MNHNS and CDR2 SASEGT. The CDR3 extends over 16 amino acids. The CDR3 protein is CASSEGDRGGSDTQYF. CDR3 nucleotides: TGTGCCAGCAGTGAAGGGGACAGGGGGGGTTCAGATACGCAGTATTTT.

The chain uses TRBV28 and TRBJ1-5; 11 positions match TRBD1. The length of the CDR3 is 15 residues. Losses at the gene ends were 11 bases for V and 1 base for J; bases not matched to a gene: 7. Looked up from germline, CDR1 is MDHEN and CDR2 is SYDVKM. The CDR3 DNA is TGTGCCGCCAGGACAGGGGGCATGAGCAATCAGCCCCAGCATTTT. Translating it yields CAARTGGMSNQPQHF. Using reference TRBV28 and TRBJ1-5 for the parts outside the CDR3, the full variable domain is DVKVTQSSRYLVKRTGEKVFLECVQDMDHENMFWYRQDPGLGLRLIYFSYDVKMKEKGDIPEGYSVSREKKERFSLILESASTNQTSMYLCAARTGGMSNQPQHFGDGTRLSIL.

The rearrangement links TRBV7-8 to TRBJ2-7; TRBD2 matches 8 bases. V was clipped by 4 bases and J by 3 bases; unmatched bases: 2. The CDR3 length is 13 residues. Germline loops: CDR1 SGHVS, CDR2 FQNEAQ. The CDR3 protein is CASSSGLVYEQYF. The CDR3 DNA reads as TGTGCCAGCAGCTCGGGACTAGTCTACGAGCAGTACTTC.

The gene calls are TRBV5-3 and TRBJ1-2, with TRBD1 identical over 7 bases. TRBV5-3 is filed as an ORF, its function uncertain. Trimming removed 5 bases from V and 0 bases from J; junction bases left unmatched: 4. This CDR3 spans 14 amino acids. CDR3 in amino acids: CARSHDRANYGYTF. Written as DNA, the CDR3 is TGTGCCAGAAGTCACGACAGGGCTAACTATGGCTACACCTTC.

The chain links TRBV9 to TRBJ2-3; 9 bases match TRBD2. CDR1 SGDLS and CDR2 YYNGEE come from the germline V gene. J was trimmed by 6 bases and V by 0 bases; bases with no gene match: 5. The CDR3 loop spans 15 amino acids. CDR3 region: CASSVGVAGGDTQYF. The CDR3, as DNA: TGTGCCAGCAGCGTAGGTGTGGCGGGGGGGGATACGCAGTATTTT. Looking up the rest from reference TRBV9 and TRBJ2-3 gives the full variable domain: DSGVTQTPKHLITATGQRVTLRCSPRSGDLSVYWYQQSLDQGLQFLIQYYNGEERAKGNILERFSAQQFPDLHSELNLSSLELGDSALYFCASSVGVAGGDTQYFGPGTRLTVL.

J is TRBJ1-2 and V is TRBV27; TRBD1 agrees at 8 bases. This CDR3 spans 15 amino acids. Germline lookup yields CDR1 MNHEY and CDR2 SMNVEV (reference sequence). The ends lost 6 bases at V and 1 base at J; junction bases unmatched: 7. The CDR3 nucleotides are TGTGCCAGCAGAAGGACAGGGCAAAATAACTATGGCTACACCTTC. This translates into CASRRTGQNNYGYTF.

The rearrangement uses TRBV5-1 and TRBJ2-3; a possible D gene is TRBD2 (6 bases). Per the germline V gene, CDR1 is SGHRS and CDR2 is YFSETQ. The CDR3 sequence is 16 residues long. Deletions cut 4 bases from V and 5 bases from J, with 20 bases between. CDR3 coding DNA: TGCGCCAGCAGCCCATGGGGCGGGGACGCACGAGATACGCAGTATTTT. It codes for CASSPWGGDARDTQYF.

Here the CDR3 reads CASSLVQTGGTEAFF. CDR3 coding DNA: TGTGCCAGCAGCTTAGTCCAGACAGGGGGGACTGAAGCTTTCTTT. The chain is built from TRBV11-2 and TRBJ1-1; 9 positions match TRBD1. Germline loops: CDR1 SGHAT, CDR2 FQNNGV. After removal of 1 base from V and 5 bases from J, the junction contained 5 bases not matched to a gene. There are 15 residues in the CDR3.

DNA of the CDR3: TGTGCCAGCAGTTTACCCTATCGACAGGAACCTCTCTCTCAGAATCAGCCCCAGCATTTT. This sequence encodes CASSLPYRQEPLSQNQPQHF. This chain connects TRBV28 to TRBJ1-5; weak D call: TRBD1 (6 bases). Trimming took off 2 bases at V and 4 bases at J, with 27 bases between the two ends. The V gene's germline CDR1 is MDHEN and CDR2 SYDVKM. The CDR3 contains 20 residues.

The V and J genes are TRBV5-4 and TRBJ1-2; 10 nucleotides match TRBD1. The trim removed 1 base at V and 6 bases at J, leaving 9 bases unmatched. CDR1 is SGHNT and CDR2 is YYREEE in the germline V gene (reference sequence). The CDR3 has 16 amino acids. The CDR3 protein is CASSLFQVTGGNGYTF. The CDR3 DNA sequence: TGTGCCAGCAGCTTGTTCCAAGTGACAGGGGGCAATGGCTACACCTTC.

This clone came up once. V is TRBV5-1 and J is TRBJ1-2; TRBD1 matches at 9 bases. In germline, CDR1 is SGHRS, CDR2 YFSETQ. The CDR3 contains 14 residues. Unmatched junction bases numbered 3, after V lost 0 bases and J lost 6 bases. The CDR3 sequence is CASSLDTGGDGYTF. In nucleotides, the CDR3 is TGCGCCAGCAGCTTGGACACAGGGGGCGATGGCTACACCTTC. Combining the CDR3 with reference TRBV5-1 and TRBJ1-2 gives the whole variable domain KAGVTQTPRYLIKTRGQQVTLSCSPISGHRSVSWYQQTPGQGLQFLFEYFSETQRNKGNFPGRFSGRQFSNSRSEMNVSTLELGDSALYLCASSLDTGGDGYTFGSGTRLTVV.